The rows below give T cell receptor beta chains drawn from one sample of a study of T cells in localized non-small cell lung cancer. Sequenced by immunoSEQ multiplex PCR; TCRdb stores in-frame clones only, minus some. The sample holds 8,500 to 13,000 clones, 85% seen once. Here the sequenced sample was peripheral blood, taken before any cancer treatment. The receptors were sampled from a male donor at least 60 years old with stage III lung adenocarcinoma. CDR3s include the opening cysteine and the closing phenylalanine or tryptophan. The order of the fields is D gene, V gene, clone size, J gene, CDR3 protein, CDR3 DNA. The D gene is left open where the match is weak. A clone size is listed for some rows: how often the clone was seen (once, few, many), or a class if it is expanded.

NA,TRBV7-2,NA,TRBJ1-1,CASSLPGRGNTEAFF,TGTGCCAGCAGCTTGCCAGGGCGAGGGAACACTGAAGCTTTCTTT
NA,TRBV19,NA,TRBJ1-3,CASVWGTGNTIYF,TGTGCCAGCGTTTGGGGTACTGGAAACACCATATATTTT
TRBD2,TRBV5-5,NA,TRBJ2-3,CASNRLAGGRDTQYF,TGTGCCAGCAACCGACTAGCGGGGGGGCGGGATACGCAGTATTTT
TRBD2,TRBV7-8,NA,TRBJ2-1,CASSLQAGVFYNEQFF,TGTGCCAGCAGCTTACAGGCGGGGGTTTTCTACAATGAGCAGTTCTTC
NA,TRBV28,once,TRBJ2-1,CASSFGYREQFF,TGTGCCAGCAGTTTTGGGTACCGTGAGCAGTTCTTC
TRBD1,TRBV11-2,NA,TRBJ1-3,CASTTLRGRKTGNTIYF,TGTGCCAGCACCACTCTCAGGGGGAGGAAAACTGGAAACACCATATATTTT
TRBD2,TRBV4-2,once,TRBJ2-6,CASSQDLPAGGSGANVLTF,TGTGCCAGCAGCCAAGATCTACCAGCGGGAGGCTCTGGGGCCAACGTCCTGACTTTC
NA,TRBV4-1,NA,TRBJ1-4,CASSQENGRLNEKLFF,TGCGCCAGCAGCCAAGAGAATGGCAGGCTTAATGAAAAACTGTTTTTT
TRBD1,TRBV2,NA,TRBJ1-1,CASSRPRQGFSHPTRETEAFF,TGTGCCAGCAGCCGCCCGAGACAGGGATTTTCCCACCCAACACGGGAAACTGAAGCTTTCTTT
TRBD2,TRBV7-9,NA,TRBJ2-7,CASSLGRASGNYEQYF,TGTGCCAGCAGCTTAGGGAGGGCTAGCGGGAACTACGAGCAGTACTTC
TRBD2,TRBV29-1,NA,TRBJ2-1,CSVELSGTSASYNEQFF,TGCAGCGTTGAATTATCCGGGACTAGTGCGTCCTACAATGAGCAGTTCTTC
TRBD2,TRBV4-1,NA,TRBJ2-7,CASSQLREGSEQYF,TGCGCCAGCAGCCAACTCCGGGAGGGCTCCGAGCAGTACTTC
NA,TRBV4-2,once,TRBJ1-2,CASGLGGDYGYTF,TGTGCCAGCGGTTTAGGGGGGGACTATGGCTACACCTTC
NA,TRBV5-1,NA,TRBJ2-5,CASSLVVGETQYF,TGCGCCAGCAGCTTGGTCGTCGGGGAGACCCAGTACTTC
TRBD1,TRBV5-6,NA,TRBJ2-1,CASSHRTGSGNEQFF,TGTGCCAGCAGCCACAGGACAGGGTCGGGCAATGAGCAGTTCTTC
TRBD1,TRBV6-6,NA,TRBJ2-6,CASSNRQGSGANVLTF,TGTGCCAGCAGTAACCGACAGGGCTCTGGGGCCAACGTCCTGACTTTC